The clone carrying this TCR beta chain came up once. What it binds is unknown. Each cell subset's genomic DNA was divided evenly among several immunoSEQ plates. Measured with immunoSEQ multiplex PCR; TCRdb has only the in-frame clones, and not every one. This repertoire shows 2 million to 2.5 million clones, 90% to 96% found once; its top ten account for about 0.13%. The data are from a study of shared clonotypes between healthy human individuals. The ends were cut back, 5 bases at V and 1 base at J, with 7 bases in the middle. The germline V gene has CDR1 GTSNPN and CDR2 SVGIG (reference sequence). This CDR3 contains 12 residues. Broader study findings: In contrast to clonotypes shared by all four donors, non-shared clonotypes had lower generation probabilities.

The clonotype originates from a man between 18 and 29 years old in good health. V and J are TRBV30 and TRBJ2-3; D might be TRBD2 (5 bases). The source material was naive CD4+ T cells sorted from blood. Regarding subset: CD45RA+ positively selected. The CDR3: CAWAAGTDTQYF. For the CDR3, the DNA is TGTGCCTGGGCAGCGGGCACAGATACGCAGTATTTT.